This T cell receptor (beta chain) was identified during a study of T cells in women clearing cervical HPV infection. Comments on this clone: The read terminates 3 residues before the CDR3 end, so the remaining end is supplied by the germline J gene.

Clones were sequenced by immunoSEQ multiplex PCR, and TCRdb holds only the in-frame ones, with some missing. The table lists around 28,000 clones, with approximately 3% in the top ten. The CDR3 is made up of 14 amino acids. The germline V gene encodes CDR1 SGHTA and CDR2 FQGNSA. Sample: blood buffy coat. This clonotype originated in a woman aged 18 to 75 with a cervical HPV16 infection that either progressed to CIN3+ or cleared (not recorded which). V gene TRBV7-2 combines with J gene TRBJ2-4; D gene unclear. CDR3 DNA (partial): TGTGCCAGCAGGCCTCTCTTACAGACCTATGGT. The encoded protein is CASRPLLQTYG. The CDR3 reads in full as CASRPLLQTYGQYF.